The table lists the clone carrying this T cell receptor beta chain with many counts. This entry belongs to a study of human T cells and chemical hapten exposure. Looking at the study overall: Patch tests containing 0.01% DPC, applied to the upper back, were read at 6 days.

Documented time point: pre-sensitization, week 0. The treatment was: therapeutic diphenylcyclopropenone sensitization with weekly scalp DPC. TCRdb re-called the RACE reads through MiXCR, storing one row per CDR3 protein. Of almost 40,000 distinct CDR3 sequences in the sample, less than 9% are singletons; the top ten hold 1% to 1.5%. The CDR3 is made up of 14 amino acids. Sample: whole blood, taken in connection with sensitization to the hapten diphenylcyclopropenone (DPC). This receptor was taken from a woman between 50 and 59 years old with alopecia areata. Some clones in this sample may be carry-over from other donors' samples. The V and J genes are TRBV21-1 and TRBJ1-5; the table's TRBD1 call for D was not verified on the DNA. TRBV21-1 is designated a pseudogene. The CDR3 loop reads CASKGLGSNQPQHF. CDR3 bases: TGTGCCAGCAAGGGGCTAGGAAGCAATCAGCCCCAGCATTTT.